What follows is one T cell receptor beta chain and its context. Its antigen is still unknown. This sample was taken from a study of OX40 agonist ivuxolimab in advanced cancers. Findings of the study overall: Determination of antigen specificity was not performed for the expanded peripheral T cells.

The CDR3 totals 17 residues. Trimming shortened V by 2 bases and J by 1 base, and 17 bases separated the two germline ends. Per germline, CDR1 SGHAT and CDR2 FQNNGV. Baseline was the first blood sampling point, followed by cycle 4 day 1 and cycle 7 day 1. Assay: immunoSEQ multiplex PCR; the TCRdb copy retains only in-frame clones and omits some. In the table there are approximately 130,000 clones, about 93% of which are singletons. The input for sequencing was CD4+ or CD8+ T cells sorted from blood, taken in a trial of the OX40 agonist ivuxolimab. V usage is TRBV11-2 and J usage is TRBJ1-2; TRBD1 is a possible D gene (5 bases). The receptor's source is an adult with an advanced solid tumor such as melanoma, head and neck, liver or kidney cancer. CDR3 sequence (DNA): TGTGCCAGCAGCTTATCGCTCCGGGACGGGGATAACTATGGCTACACCTTC. Encoded protein: CASSLSLRDGDNYGYTF. Looking up the rest from reference TRBV11-2 and TRBJ1-2 gives the full variable domain: EAGVAQSPRYKIIEKRQSVAFWCNPISGHATLYWYQQILGQGPKLLIQFQNNGVVDDSQLPKDRFSAERLKGVDSTLKIQPAKLEDSAVYLCASSLSLRDGDNYGYTFGSGTRLTVV.